The source of this T cell receptor beta chain is a study of blood T cells in healthy people across ages. Study-wide results and caveats: Across the age range, TCR beta diversity per million T cells fell in a roughly linear way.

A sample-barcoded 5' primer and a J-beta primer mix were used in a second PCR of about 6 to 12 cycles. Each cDNA molecule, via a template-switch adaptor with 12 random nucleotides, was tagged. TCRdb analysed the 5' RACE reads with MiXCR anew, one entry per CDR3 protein. Here the sample spans hundreds of thousands of distinct CDR3 sequences, more than 55% being singletons. The CDR3 spans 14 residues. V lost 5 bases to trimming and J lost 5 bases; unmatched junction nucleotides: 5. Germline CDR1 reads MRHNA; CDR2 reads SNTAGT. Of note for this clonotype: Its antigen is currently unknown.

The J gene is TRBJ1-5, the V gene TRBV6-4; 8 bases are shared with TRBD1. The TCR comes from a man between 40 and 49 years old in good health. Sequencing input: blood. The CDR3 protein is CASSSDREHQPQHF. The CDR3 nucleotides are TGTGCCAGCAGTTCGGACAGGGAGCATCAGCCCCAGCATTTT.